The clone carrying this TCR beta chain occurred many times. Its target is unknown. Germline CDR1 and CDR2: DFQATT and SNEGSKA (reference sequence). The CDR3 spans 14 residues. Trimming removed 6 bases from V and 1 base from J, with 12 bases in between. The data belong to a study of CD8 T cells in ankylosing spondylitis. With molecular barcodes, quantitative 5'-RACE was used to make the TCR beta libraries. TCRdb reanalysed the 5' RACE reads using MiXCR and keeps one entry per CDR3 protein. This table has 45,000 to 60,000 distinct CDR3 sequences, approximately 7% appearing once. Findings and limits, study-wide: CD8+ disease-linked clones were present at relatively low frequencies in blood.

The sequence was collected from a female donor with ankylosing spondylitis or in good health (not recorded which). The sample was blood, either unsorted or a sorted T cell fraction (not recorded which). V and J are TRBV20-1 and TRBJ2-2; perhaps TRBD2 as D (6 bases). This CDR3 is CSARFGGNTGELFF. DNA of the CDR3: TGCAGTGCCCGCTTCGGGGGGAACACCGGGGAGCTGTTTTTT.